This TCR beta chain was recorded in a study of shared clonotypes between healthy human individuals. Points from the study as a whole: Clonotype sharing across donors was expected to vary with sequencing depth.

V dropped 0 bases and J dropped 7 bases, with 9 bases sitting between them. CDR3 length: 13 amino acids. CDR1 LGHNA and CDR2 YSLEER come from the germline V gene. Samples underwent the assay at deep level. The table came from immunoSEQ multiplex PCR; TCRdb's copy has only in-frame clones and leaves some out. The sample records millions of clones, about 95% being singletons. In regard to this clone: The target antigen is unknown.

Positively selected for CCR7, the CD45RO-negative cells used as naive CD8 cells excluded terminally differentiated effector memory CD45RA+ cells. The sequence was collected from a man aged 18 to 30 in good health. Material: naive CD8+ T cells sorted from blood. The chain is built from TRBV4-3 and TRBJ1-1, with no clear D. CDR3 sequence: CASSQDSGYEAFF. CDR3 bases: TGCGCCAGCAGCCAAGATTCGGGTTATGAAGCTTTCTTT.